This T cell receptor beta chain was identified in a study of blood T cell repertoires in COVID-19. As for the study in general: The samples span acute and convalescent COVID-19 from the United States, Italy and Spain. From T cells, B-cell-depleted T cells, or PBMCs came the material, which was cDNA or gDNA.

The authors' processing: Nucleated cell number was recorded as an estimate derived from reference gene primer amplification. The table came from immunoSEQ multiplex PCR; TCRdb's copy has only in-frame clones and leaves some out. V, J and clone size were drawn from that table, and D and trimming were deduced from the DNA. The profile covers tens of thousands of clones, with around nine tenths appearing a single time and 5.4% taken by the ten largest. This clone has just one count. Germline lookup yields CDR1 LNHDA and CDR2 SQIVND (reference sequence). V shed 0 bases and J shed 6 bases, with 17 bases lying between them. CDR3 size: 17 residues.

The receptor was derived from a man aged 55 to 70 with acute or convalescent COVID-19. Sequenced sample: peripheral blood. The gene calls are TRBV19 and TRBJ1-4; weak D call: TRBD1 (6 bases). CDR3 loop: CASSIDLPGHVYEKLFF. DNA of the CDR3: TGTGCCAGTAGTATAGATCTACCGGGACACGTTTATGAAAAACTGTTTTTT.